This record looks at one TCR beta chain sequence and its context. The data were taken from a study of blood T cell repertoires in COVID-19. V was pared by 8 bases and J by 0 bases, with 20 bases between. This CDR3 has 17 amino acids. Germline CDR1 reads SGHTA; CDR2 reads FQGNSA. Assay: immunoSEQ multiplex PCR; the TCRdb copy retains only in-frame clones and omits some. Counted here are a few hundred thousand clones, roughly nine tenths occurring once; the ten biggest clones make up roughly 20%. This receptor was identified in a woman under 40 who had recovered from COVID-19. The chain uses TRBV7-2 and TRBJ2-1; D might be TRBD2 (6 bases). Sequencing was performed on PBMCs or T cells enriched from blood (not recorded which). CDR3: CASHTTAGLSSYNEQFF. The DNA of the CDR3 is TGTGCCAGCCATACCACGGCGGGGCTTAGCTCCTACAATGAGCAGTTCTTC. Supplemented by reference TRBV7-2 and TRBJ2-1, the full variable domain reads GAGVSQSPSNKVTEKGKDVELRCDPISGHTALYWYRQSLGQGLEFLIYFQGNSAPDKSGLPSDRFSAERTGGSVSTLTIQRTQQEDSAVYLCASHTTAGLSSYNEQFFGPGTRLTVL.